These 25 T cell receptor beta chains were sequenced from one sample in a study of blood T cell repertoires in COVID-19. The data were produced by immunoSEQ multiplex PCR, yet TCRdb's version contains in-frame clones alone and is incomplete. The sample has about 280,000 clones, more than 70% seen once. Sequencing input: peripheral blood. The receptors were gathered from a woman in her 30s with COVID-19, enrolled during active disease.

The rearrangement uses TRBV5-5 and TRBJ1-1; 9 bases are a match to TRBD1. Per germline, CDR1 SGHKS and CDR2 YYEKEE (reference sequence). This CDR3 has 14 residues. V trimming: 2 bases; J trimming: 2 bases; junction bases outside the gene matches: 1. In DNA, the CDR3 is TGTGCCAGCAGCTTACAGGGGGCTAACACTGAAGCTTTCTTT. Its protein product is CASSLQGANTEAFF.

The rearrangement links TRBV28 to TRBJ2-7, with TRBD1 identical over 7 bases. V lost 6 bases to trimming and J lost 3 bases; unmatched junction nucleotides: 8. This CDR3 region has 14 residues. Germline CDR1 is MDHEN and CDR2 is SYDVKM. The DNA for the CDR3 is TGTGCCAGCAGCCCGACAGGGTTCCTCTACGAGCAGTACTTC. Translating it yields CASSPTGFLYEQYF.

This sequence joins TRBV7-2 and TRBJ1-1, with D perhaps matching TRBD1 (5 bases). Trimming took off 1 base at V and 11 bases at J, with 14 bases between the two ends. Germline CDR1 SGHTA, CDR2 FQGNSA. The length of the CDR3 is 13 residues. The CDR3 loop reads CASSLGSGGAAFF. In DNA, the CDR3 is TGTGCCAGCAGCTTAGGCTCAGGTGGGGCGGCTTTCTTT.

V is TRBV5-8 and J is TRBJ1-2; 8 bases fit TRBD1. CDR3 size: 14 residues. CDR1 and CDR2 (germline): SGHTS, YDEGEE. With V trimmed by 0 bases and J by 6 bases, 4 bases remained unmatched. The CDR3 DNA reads TGTGCCAGCAGCTTGGGGCAGGGGGCGCATGGCTACACCTTC. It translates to CASSLGQGAHGYTF.

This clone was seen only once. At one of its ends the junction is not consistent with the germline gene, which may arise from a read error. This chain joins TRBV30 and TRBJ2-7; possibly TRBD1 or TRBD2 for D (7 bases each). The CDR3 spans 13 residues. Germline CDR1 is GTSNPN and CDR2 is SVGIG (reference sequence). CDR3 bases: TGTGCCGGGAGGGGGCTAGCGCTCTCCGAGCAGTACTTC. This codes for CAGRGLALSEQYF.

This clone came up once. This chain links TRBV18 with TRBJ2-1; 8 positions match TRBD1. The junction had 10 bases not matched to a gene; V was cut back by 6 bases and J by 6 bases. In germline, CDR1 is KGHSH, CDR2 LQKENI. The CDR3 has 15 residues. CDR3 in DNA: TGTGCCAGCTCGACAACAGGGGGATCTGGCAATGAGCAGTTCTTC. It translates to CASSTTGGSGNEQFF.

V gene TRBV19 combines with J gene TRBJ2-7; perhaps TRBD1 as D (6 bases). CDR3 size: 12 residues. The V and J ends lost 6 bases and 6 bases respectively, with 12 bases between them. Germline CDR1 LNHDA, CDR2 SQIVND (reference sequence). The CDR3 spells CASSILTGEQYF. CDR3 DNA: TGTGCCAGTAGCATCTTGACAGGCGAGCAGTACTTC.

CDR3 nucleotides: TGTGCCAGCTCACCCAGGAGGTACAGGGAAGGAGAGACCCAGTACTTC. Amino acid sequence: CASSPRRYREGETQYF. V and J are TRBV18 and TRBJ2-5; TRBD1 is a possible D gene (6 bases). Trimming cost V 3 bases and J 4 bases, with 18 bases left between them. The germline CDR1 and CDR2 sequences are KGHSH and LQKENI. The CDR3 spans 16 residues. Complete variable domain (other parts from reference TRBV18 and TRBJ2-5): NAGVMQNPRHLVRRRGQEARLRCSPMKGHSHVYWYRQLPEEGLKFMVYLQKENIIDESGMPKERFSAEFPKEGPSILRIQQVVRGDSAAYFCASSPRRYREGETQYFGPGTRLLVL.

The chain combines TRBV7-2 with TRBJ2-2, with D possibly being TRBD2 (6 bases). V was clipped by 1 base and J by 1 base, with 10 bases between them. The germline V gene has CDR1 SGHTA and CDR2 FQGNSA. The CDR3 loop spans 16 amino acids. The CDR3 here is CASSLVGTWNTGELFF. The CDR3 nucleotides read TGTGCCAGCAGCTTAGTTGGGACTTGGAACACCGGGGAGCTGTTTTTT. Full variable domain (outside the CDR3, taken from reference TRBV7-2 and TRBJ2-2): GAGVSQSPSNKVTEKGKDVELRCDPISGHTALYWYRQSLGQGLEFLIYFQGNSAPDKSGLPSDRFSAERTGGSVSTLTIQRTQQEDSAVYLCASSLVGTWNTGELFFGEGSRLTVL.

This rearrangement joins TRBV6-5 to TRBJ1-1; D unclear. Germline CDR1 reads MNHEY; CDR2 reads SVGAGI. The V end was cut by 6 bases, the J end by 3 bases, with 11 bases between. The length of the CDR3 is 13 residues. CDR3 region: CASSRGRDTEAFF. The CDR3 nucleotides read TGTGCCAGCAGCCGAGGGAGAGACACTGAAGCTTTCTTT.

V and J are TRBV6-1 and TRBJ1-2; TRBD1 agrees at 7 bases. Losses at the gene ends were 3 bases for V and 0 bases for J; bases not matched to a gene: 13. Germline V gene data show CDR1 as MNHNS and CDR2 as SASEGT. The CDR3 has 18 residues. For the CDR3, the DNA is TGTGCCAGCAGTGAGATCACAGGGGCCATCGGAGCTAACTATGGCTACACCTTC. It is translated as CASSEITGAIGANYGYTF.

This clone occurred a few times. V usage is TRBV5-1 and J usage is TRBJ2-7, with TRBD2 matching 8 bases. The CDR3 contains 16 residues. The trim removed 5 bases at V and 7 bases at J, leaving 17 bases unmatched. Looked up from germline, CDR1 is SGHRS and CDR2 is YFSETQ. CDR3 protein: CASSLEGSGSLREQYF. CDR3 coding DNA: TGCGCCAGCAGTCTAGAAGGGAGCGGGAGTCTCCGTGAGCAGTACTTC.

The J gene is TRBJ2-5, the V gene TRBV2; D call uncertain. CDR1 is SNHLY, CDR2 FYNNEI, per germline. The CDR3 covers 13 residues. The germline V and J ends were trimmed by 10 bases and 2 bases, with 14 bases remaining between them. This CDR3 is CATAPGPQETQYF. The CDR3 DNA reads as TGTGCCACCGCCCCCGGTCCTCAAGAGACCCAGTACTTC. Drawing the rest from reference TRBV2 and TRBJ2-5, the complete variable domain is EPEVTQTPSHQVTQMGQEVILRCVPISNHLYFYWYRQILGQKVEFLVSFYNNEISEKSEIFDDQFSVERPDGSNFTLKIRSTKLEDSAMYFCATAPGPQETQYFGPGTRLLVL.

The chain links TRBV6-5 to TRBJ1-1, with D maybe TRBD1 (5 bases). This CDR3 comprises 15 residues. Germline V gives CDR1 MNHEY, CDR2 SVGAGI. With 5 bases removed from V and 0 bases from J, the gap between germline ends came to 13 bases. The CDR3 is CASSPQGRLNTEAFF. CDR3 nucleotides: TGTGCCAGCAGTCCCCAGGGCCGATTGAACACTGAAGCTTTCTTT.

CDR3 sequence: CASHRTSYNSPLHF. DNA for the CDR3: TGTGCCAGCCACAGGACCTCCTATAATTCACCCCTCCACTTT. The chain is built from TRBV6-5 and TRBJ1-6; D possibly corresponds to TRBD1 (5 bases). The CDR3 runs 14 residues. The V end lost 8 bases, the J end lost 0 bases, and 8 bases lay between the germline ends. From germline, CDR1 is MNHEY and CDR2 SVGAGI.

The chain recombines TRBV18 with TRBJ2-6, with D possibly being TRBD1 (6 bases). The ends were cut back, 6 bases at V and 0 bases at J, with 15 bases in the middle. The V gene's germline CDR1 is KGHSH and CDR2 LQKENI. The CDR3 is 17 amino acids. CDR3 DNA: TGTGCCAGCTCGACGACAGGTCGAAGCTCTGGGGCCAACGTCCTGACTTTC. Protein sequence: CASSTTGRSSGANVLTF.

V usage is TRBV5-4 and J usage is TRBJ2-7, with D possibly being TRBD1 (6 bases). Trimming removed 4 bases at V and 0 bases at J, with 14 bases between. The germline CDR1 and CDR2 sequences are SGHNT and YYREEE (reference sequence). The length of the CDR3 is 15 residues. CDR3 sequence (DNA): TGTGCCAGCAGCCTGGGACACCCGAGCTCCTACGAGCAGTACTTC. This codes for CASSLGHPSSYEQYF.

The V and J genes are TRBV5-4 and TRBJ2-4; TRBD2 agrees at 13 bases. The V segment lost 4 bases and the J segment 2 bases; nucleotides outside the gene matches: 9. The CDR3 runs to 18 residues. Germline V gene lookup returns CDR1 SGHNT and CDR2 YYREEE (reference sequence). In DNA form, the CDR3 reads TGTGCCAGCAGCATCCCCCCGGGGACTAGCGGGACCAAAAACATTCAGTACTTC. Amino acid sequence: CASSIPPGTSGTKNIQYF.

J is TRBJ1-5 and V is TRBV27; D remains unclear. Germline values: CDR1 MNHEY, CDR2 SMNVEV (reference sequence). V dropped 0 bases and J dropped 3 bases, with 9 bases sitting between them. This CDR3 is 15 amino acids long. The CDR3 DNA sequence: TGTGCCAGCAGTTTATCAGCAGGCCCCAATCAGCCCCAGCATTTT. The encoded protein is CASSLSAGPNQPQHF.

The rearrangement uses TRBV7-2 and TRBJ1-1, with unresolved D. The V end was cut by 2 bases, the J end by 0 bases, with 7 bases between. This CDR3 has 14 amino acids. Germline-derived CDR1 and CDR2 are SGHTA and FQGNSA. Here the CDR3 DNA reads TGTGCCAGCAGCTTAAACACGTTGAACACTGAAGCTTTCTTT. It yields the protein CASSLNTLNTEAFF.

The CDR3 DNA is TGTGCCAGCAGACTCGACAGGGGGCGAACGGAGCCCCAGCATTTT. The encoded protein is CASRLDRGRTEPQHF. The J gene is TRBJ1-5, the V gene TRBV2, with 10 nucleotides matching TRBD1. The CDR3 is 15 residues long. Trimming at V came to 6 bases and at J to 8 bases, leaving 10 bases not matched to a gene. Germline V gives CDR1 SNHLY, CDR2 FYNNEI. Combining the CDR3 with reference TRBV2 and TRBJ1-5 gives the whole variable domain EPEVTQTPSHQVTQMGQEVILRCVPISNHLYFYWYRQILGQKVEFLVSFYNNEISEKSEIFDDQFSVERPDGSNFTLKIRSTKLEDSAMYFCASRLDRGRTEPQHFGDGTRLSIL.

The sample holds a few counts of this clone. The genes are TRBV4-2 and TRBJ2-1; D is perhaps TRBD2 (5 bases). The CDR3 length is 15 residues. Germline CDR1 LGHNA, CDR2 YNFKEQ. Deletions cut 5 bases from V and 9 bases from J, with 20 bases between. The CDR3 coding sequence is TGTGCCAGCAGCACCCAATCGGGGAGTCGGGTTGAGCAGTTCTTC. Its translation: CASSTQSGSRVEQFF.

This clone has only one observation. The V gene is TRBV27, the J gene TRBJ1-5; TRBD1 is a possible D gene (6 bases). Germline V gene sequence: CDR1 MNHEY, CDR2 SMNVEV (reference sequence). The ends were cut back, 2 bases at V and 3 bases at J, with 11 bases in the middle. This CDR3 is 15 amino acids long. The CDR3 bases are TGTGCCAGCAGTTTAAGGCAGGGGACCAATCAGCCCCAGCATTTT. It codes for CASSLRQGTNQPQHF.

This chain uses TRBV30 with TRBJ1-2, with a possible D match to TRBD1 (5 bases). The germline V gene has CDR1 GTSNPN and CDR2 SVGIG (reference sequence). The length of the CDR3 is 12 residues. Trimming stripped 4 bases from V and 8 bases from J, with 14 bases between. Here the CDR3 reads CAWTTGTWGYTF. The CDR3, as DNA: TGTGCCTGGACGACCGGGACTTGGGGCTACACCTTC.

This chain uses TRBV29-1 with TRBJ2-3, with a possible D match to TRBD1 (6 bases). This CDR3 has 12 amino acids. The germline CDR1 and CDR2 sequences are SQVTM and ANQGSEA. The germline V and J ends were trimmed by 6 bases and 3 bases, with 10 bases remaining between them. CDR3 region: CSVARGTDTQYF. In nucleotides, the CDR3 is TGCAGCGTCGCCAGGGGTACAGATACGCAGTATTTT.